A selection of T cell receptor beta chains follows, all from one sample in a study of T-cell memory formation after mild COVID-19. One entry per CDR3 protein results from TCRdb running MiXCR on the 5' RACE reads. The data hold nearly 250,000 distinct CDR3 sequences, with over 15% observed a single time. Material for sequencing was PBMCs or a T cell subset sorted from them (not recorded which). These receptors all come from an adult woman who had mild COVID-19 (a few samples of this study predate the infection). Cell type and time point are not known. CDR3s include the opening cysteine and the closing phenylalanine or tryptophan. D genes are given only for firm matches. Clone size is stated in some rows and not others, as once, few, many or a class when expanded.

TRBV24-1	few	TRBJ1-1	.	TGTGCCACCAGTGACGGACTGTTGAACACTGAAGCTTTCTTT	CATSDGLLNTEAFF
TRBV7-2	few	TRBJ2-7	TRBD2	TGTGCCAGCAGCCGAACGGGGGGGCTTAAGTCCTACGAGCAGTACTTC	CASSRTGGLKSYEQYF
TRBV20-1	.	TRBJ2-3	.	TGCAGTGCTAGAGATACATCTCTTCGACAGGTGGTGGATACGCAGTATTTT	CSARDTSLRQVVDTQYF
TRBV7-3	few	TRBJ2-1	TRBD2	TGTGCCAGCAGCTTAGGCTCGACTAGCGGGAGTCTGATCTTC	CASSLGSTSGSLIF
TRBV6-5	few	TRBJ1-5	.	TGTGCCAGCAGTTACAGGGTTGGTCAGCCCCAGCATTTT	CASSYRVGQPQHF
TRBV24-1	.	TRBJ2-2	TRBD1	TGTGCCACCAGTGATTTGCCGAGACAGGGGGTATCGGCCGGGGAGCTGTTTTTT	CATSDLPRQGVSAGELFF
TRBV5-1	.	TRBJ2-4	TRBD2	TGCGCCAGCAGCTTGGATGCGGGAGGGAAAAACATTCAGTACTTC	CASSLDAGGKNIQYF
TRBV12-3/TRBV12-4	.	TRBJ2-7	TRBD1	TGTGCCAGCAGTCCCCGGGGACAGGCTACCTACGAGCAGTACTTC	CASSPRGQATYEQYF
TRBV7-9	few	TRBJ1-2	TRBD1	TGTGCCAGCAGCACCGACAGGGGGGTCTATGGCTACACCTTC	CASSTDRGVYGYTF
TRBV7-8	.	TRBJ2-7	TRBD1	TGTGCCAGCAGATCACGGACAGGGCACTCCTACGAGCAGTACTTC	CASRSRTGHSYEQYF
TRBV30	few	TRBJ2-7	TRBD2	TGTGCCTGGAGTACGGGACTAGCTGAAAACTACGAGCAGTACTTC	CAWSTGLAENYEQYF
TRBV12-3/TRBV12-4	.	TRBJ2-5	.	TGTGCCAGCAGTTCCCCCACTGAGACCCAGTACTTC	CASSSPTETQYF
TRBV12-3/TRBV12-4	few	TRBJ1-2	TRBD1	TGTGCCAGCAGTTTATCGCGGGACAGGGGGGTGTTTCATGGCTACACCTTC	CASSLSRDRGVFHGYTF
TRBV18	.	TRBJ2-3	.	TGTGCCAGCTCACCTCGGGGGGCCCGCACAGATACGCAGTATTTT	CASSPRGARTDTQYF
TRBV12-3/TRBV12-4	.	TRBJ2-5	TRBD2	TGTGCCAACTCCCGGGGGGGGTTAGAGACCCAGTACTTC	CANSRGGLETQYF
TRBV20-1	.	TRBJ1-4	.	TGCAGTGCTAGGAACCCAGGGAGCACTAATGAAAAACTGTTTTTT	CSARNPGSTNEKLFF
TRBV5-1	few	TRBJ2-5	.	TGCGCCAGCAGCAGCTCCGGGACCCAAAGACTCGGGACCCAGTACTTC	CASSSSGTQRLGTQYF
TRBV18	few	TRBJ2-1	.	TGTGCCAGCTCACCATTCATGGACGGTGAGCAGTTCTTC	CASSPFMDGEQFF
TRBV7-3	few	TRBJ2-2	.	TGTGCCAGCAGCCCCTTCAAGAACACCGGGGAGCTGTTTTTT	CASSPFKNTGELFF
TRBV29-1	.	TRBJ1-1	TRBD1	TGCAGCGACCTTAAGGTGGGCCAGGGGGCCACTGAAGCTTTCTTT	CSDLKVGQGATEAFF
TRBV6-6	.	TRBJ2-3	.	TGTGCCAGCAGTCCCCCGGGGACAAAGCGGCTGTATTTT	CASSPPGTKRLYF
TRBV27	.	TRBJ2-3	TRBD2	TGTGCCAGCAGGCCCCTCCCGGGACTAGCGGGAGTAGAAGTCGACACAGATACGCAGTATTTT	CASRPLPGLAGVEVDTDTQYF
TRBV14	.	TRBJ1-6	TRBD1	TGTGCCAGCAGCCAGCACAACAGGGGCTCGTTCTCTTACAATTCACCCCTCCACTTT	CASSQHNRGSFSYNSPLHF
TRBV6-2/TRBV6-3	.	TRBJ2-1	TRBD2	TGTGCCAGCAGTACAGGACTAGTACCGGAGACCTACAATGAGCAGTTCTTC	CASSTGLVPETYNEQFF
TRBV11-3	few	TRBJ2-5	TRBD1	TGTGCCAGCAGCTCGGGACAGTCGGAGACCCAGTACTTC	CASSSGQSETQYF
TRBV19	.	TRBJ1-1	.	TGTGCCAGTAGTATAGAGTCAGGGATGAACACTGAAGCTTTCTTT	CASSIESGMNTEAFF
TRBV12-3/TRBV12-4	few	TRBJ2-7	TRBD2	TGTGCCAGCAGTTTTGGGACTAGCGGTACCTCCTACGAGCAGTACTTC	CASSFGTSGTSYEQYF
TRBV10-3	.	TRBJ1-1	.	TGTGCCATCAGTGAGTTAGAAGGGAACACTGAAGCTTTCTTT	CAISELEGNTEAFF
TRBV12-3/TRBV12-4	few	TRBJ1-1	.	TGTGCCAGCAGTTTATGGACAGTTGAAGCTTTCTTT	CASSLWTVEAFF
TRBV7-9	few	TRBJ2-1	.	TGTGCCAGCAGCTTAGAGGGATTCCGGGGGACGAATGAGCAGTTCTTC	CASSLEGFRGTNEQFF